This T cell receptor beta chain originates from a study of blood T cell repertoires in COVID-19. Clones were sequenced by immunoSEQ multiplex PCR, and TCRdb holds only the in-frame ones, with some missing. The data contain roughly 150,000 clones, around 80% of them singletons. The sequence was collected from a woman in her forties or fifties with acute or convalescent COVID-19. The sequencing sample was made of peripheral blood.

The CDR3: CASSSLGGVNEKLFF. CDR3 sequence (DNA): TGTGCCAGCAGTTCCCTCGGGGGTGTCAATGAAAAACTGTTTTTT. The V call is TRBV6-5, the J call TRBJ1-4; tentative D call: TRBD1 (5 bases). Germline CDR1 reads MNHEY; CDR2 reads SVGAGI. With 4 bases removed from V and 5 bases from J, the gap between germline ends came to 14 bases. The length of the CDR3 is 15 residues.